The entry that follows covers one T cell receptor (beta chain) sequence. Germline CDR1 and CDR2: LNHNV and YYDKDF (reference sequence). Trimming removed 8 bases from V and 0 bases from J; junction bases left unmatched: 10. The CDR3 is 17 residues long. The sample originates from a study of identical twins. TCRdb independently ran MiXCR on the 5' RACE reads; one entry per CDR3 protein. This table has around 690,000 distinct CDR3 sequences, around 20% appearing once. These data were also reused for a study on T cells expressing NK-cell markers. That paper states: Sorted CD3+CD56+NKG2C+, CD3+CD56+NKG2C- and CD3+CD56-NKG2C+ T-cell subsets were beta-chain profiled.

Sequencing was carried out using PBMCs. The origin of this receptor is a woman aged 18-29 years in good health. The chain employs TRBV15 and TRBJ2-3, with 11 positions matching TRBD2. The chain's CDR3 is CATSRWASGGSTDTQYF. CDR3 nucleotides: TGTGCCACCTCGAGGTGGGCTAGCGGGGGGAGCACAGATACGCAGTATTTT.